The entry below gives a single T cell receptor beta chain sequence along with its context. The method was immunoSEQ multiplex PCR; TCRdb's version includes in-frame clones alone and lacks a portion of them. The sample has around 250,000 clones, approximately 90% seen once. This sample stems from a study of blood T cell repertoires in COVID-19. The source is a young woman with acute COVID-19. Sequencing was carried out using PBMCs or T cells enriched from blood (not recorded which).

CDR3 residues: CASSPLERDYTDTQYF. As DNA, the CDR3 is TGTGCCAGCTCACCCTTAGAGCGGGATTACACAGATACGCAGTATTTT. The chain has TRBV18 and TRBJ2-3, with 7 bases identical to TRBD2. Per germline, CDR1 KGHSH and CDR2 LQKENI. This CDR3 contains 16 residues. Trimming removed 3 bases from V and 2 bases from J; junction bases left unmatched: 8.